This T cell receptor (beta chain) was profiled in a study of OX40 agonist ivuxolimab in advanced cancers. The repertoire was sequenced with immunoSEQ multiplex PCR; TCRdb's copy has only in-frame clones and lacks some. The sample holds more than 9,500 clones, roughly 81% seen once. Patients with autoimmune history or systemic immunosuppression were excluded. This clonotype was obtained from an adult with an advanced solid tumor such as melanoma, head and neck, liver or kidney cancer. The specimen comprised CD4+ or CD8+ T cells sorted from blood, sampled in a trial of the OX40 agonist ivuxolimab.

In DNA, the CDR3 is TGTGCCAGCAGCTTTGCAAGGCAGGAAAAAAACACTGAAGCTTTCTTT. Translated: CASSFARQEKNTEAFF. The J gene is TRBJ1-1, the V gene TRBV7-3; D gene uncertain. The CDR3 extends over 16 amino acids. The germline V and J ends were trimmed by 3 bases and 2 bases, with 16 bases remaining between them. The germline CDR1 and CDR2 sequences are SGHTA and FQGTGA.